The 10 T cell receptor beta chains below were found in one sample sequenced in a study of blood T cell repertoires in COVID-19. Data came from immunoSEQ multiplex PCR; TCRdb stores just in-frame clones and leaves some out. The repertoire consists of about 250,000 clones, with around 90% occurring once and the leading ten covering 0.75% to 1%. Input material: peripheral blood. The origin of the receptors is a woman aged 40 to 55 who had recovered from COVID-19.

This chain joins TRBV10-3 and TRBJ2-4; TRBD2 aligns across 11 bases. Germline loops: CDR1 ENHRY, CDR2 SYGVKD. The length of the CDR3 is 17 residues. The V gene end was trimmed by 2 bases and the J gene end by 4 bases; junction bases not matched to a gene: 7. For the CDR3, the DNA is TGTGCCATCAGTGAGGGACTAGCGGGCGCCCCTAAAAACATTCAGTACTTC. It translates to CAISEGLAGAPKNIQYF.

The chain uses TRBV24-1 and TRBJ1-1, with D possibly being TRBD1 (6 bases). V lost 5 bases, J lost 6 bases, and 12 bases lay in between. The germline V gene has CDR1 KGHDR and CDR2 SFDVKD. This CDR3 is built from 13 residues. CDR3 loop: CATSVGRGAEAFF. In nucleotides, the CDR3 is TGTGCCACCAGTGTGGGCAGGGGTGCTGAAGCTTTCTTT.

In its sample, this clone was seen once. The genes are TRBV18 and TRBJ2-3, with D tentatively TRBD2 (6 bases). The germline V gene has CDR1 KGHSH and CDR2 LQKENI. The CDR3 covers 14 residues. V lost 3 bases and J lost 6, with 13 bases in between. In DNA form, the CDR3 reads TGTGCCAGCTCACCCCCCATGGGGAGGGATACGCAGTATTTT. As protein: CASSPPMGRDTQYF.

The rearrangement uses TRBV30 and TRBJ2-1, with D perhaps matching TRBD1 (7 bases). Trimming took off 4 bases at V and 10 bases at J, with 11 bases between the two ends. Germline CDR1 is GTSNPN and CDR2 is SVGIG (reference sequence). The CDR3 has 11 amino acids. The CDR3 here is CAWTPGGEQFF. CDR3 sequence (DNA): TGTGCCTGGACCCCAGGGGGGGAGCAGTTCTTC.

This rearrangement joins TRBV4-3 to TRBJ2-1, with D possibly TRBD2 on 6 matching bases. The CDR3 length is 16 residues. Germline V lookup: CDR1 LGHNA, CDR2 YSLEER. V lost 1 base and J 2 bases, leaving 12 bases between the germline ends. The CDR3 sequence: CASSQGVGGAYNEQFF. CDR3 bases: TGCGCCAGCAGCCAAGGCGTGGGCGGGGCCTACAATGAGCAGTTCTTC.

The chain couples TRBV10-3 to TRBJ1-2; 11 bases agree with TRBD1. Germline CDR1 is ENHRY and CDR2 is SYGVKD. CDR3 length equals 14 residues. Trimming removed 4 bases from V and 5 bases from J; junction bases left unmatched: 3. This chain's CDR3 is CAISGGQGVYGYTF. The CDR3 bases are TGTGCCATCAGTGGGGGACAGGGGGTTTATGGCTACACCTTC.

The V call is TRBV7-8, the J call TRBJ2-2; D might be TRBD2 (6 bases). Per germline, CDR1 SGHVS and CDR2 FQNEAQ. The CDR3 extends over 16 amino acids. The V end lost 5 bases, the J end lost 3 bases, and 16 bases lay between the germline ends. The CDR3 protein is CASSDGLRADTGELFF. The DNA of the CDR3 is TGTGCCAGCAGCGACGGACTAAGGGCGGACACCGGGGAGCTGTTTTTT.

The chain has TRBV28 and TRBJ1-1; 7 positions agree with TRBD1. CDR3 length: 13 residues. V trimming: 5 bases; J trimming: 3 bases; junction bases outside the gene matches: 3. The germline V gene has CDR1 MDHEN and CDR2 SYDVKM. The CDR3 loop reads CASSPTGHTEAFF. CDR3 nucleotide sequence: TGTGCCAGCAGTCCGACAGGGCACACTGAAGCTTTCTTT.

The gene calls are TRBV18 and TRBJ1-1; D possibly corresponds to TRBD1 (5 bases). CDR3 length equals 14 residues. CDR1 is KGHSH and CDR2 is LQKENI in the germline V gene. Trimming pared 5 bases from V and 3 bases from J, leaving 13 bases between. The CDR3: CASSAGPVDTEAFF. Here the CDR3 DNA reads TGTGCCAGCTCAGCAGGGCCGGTGGACACTGAAGCTTTCTTT.

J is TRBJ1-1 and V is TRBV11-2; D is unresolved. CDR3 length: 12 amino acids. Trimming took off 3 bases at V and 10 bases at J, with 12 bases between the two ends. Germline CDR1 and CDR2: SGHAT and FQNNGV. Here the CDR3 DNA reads TGTGCCAGCAGCTTGTCCGCCTATGGAGCTTTCTTT. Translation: CASSLSAYGAFF.